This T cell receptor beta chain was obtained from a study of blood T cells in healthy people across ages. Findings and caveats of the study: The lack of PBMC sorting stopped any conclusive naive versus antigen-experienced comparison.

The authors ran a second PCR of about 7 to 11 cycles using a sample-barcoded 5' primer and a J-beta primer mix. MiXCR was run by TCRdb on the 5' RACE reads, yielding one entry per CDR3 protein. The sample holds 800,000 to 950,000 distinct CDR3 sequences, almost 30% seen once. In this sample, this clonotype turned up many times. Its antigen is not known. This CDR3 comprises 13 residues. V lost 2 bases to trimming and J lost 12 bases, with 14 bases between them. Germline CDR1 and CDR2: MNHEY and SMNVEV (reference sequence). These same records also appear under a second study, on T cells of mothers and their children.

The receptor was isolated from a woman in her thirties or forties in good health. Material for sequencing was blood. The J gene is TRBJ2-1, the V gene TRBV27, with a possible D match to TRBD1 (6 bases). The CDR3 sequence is CASSLPPGETQFF. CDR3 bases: TGTGCCAGCAGTTTACCACCAGGGGAGACGCAGTTCTTC.